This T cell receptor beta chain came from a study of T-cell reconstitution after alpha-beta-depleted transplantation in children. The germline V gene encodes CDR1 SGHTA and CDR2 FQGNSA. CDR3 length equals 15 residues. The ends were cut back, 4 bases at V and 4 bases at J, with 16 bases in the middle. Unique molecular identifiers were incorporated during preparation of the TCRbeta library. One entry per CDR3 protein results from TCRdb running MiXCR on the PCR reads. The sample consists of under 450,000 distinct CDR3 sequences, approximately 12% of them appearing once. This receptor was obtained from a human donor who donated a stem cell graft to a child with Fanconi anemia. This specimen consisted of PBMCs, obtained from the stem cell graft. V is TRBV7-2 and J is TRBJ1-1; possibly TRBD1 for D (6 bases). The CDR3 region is CASSSYPGVGTEAFF. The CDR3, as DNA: TGTGCCAGCAGCTCCTACCCAGGGGTGGGCACTGAAGCTTTCTTT.